The next 8 T cell receptor beta chains were all read from a single sample in a study of T cells in Graves' hyperthyroidism and ophthalmopathy. Amplified TCR beta CDR3 regions derived from RNA transcripts. The HTBI set primed first-round TCR CDR3 RT-PCR. TCRdb itself ran the multiplex PCR reads through MiXCR, one entry per CDR3 protein. The sample carries tens of thousands of distinct CDR3 sequences, under 55% recorded once. The sequencing input was blood. The origin of the receptors is a woman aged 25 to 39 with Graves' hyperthyroidism.

This clonotype was seen ten or more times. The rearrangement links TRBV4-1 to TRBJ1-5; D not resolved. Germline CDR1 reads MGHRA; CDR2 reads YSYEKL. The CDR3 loop spans 15 amino acids. Trimming took off 1 base at V and 0 bases at J, with 7 bases between the two ends. The CDR3 DNA sequence: TGCGCCAGCAGCCAAGCTGAGCATAGCAATCAGCCCCAGCATTTT. It translates to CASSQAEHSNQPQHF.

This clonotype is labeled as medium-sized. V usage is TRBV7-2 and J usage is TRBJ2-1; D is ambiguous. Trimming removed 3 bases from V and 6 bases from J, with 6 bases in between. CDR1 SGHTA and CDR2 FQGNSA come from the germline V gene. This CDR3 is 12 amino acids long. CDR3 bases: TGTGCCAGCAGCTTTGTGTCCAATGAGCAGTTCTTC. Translating gives CASSFVSNEQFF.

This clonotype was detected many times. The chain is built from TRBV5-1 and TRBJ1-1, with 8 bases that match TRBD1. Germline V gene lookup returns CDR1 SGHRS and CDR2 YFSETQ. V lost 1 base to trimming and J lost 5 bases; unmatched junction nucleotides: 4. CDR3 length: 14 amino acids. CDR3 loop: CASSLTYRGTEAFF. CDR3 coding DNA: TGCGCCAGCAGCTTGACCTACAGGGGGACTGAAGCTTTCTTT.

This clonotype counts as medium-sized. This chain uses TRBV10-2 with TRBJ2-3; D possibly corresponds to TRBD2 (6 bases). Germline V gene sequence: CDR1 WSHSY, CDR2 SAAADI. The CDR3 covers 15 residues. V shed 4 bases and J shed 2 bases, with 13 bases lying between them. CDR3 in DNA: TGCGCCAGCAGTGCTCTCGGGGGATACACAGATACGCAGTATTTT. It codes for CASSALGGYTDTQYF.

In this sample, this clonotype turned up many times. V usage is TRBV20-1 and J usage is TRBJ2-2; possibly TRBD1 or TRBD2 for D (5 bases each). Germline V gene data show CDR1 as DFQATT and CDR2 as SNEGSKA (reference sequence). This CDR3 contains 14 residues. Trimming pared 6 bases from V and 1 base from J, leaving 12 bases between. The CDR3 region is CSAWDLLNTGELFF. CDR3 DNA sequence: TGCAGTGCGTGGGACCTCCTGAACACCGGGGAGCTGTTTTTT.

By frequency in the sample, this clonotype is medium-sized (0.01 to 0.1%). This chain connects TRBV7-2 to TRBJ1-3; maybe TRBD1 (5 bases). Germline CDR1 is SGHTA and CDR2 is FQGNSA. V dropped 5 bases and J dropped 7 bases, with 12 bases sitting between them. The CDR3 spans 13 residues. The DNA of the CDR3 is TGTGCCAGCAGCCCCTACGGGGGGAACACCATATATTTT. Residues: CASSPYGGNTIYF.

This clonotype was found many times. The chain has TRBV4-2 and TRBJ1-1; 9 bases map to TRBD1. Looked up from germline, CDR1 is LGHNA and CDR2 is YNFKEQ. The CDR3 runs to 17 residues. V gave up 1 base and J gave up 3 bases; unmatched junction bases: 9. CDR3 DNA sequence: TGTGCCAGCAGCCAAGGCCCCGACAGGGGGAGGGACACTGAAGCTTTCTTT. As protein: CASSQGPDRGRDTEAFF.

This clonotype was seen more than once but under ten times. The gene calls are TRBV24-1 and TRBJ2-1; D remains unclear. This CDR3 is built from 14 residues. V was shortened by 5 bases and J by 0 bases, with 7 bases between the two germline ends. Germline values: CDR1 KGHDR, CDR2 SFDVKD. The CDR3 loop reads CATSVWGSYNEQFF. CDR3 nucleotides: TGTGCCACCAGTGTGTGGGGCTCCTACAATGAGCAGTTCTTC.